This TCR beta chain emerged from a study of tumor and adjacent non-tumor tissue in lung cancer. Study information: Histology: about a dozen adenocarcinoma, a couple of squamous cell carcinoma, 1 small cell lung cancer.

Study observations and caveats: TCR diversity was significantly greater in tumor than normal lung tissue.

This sample's RNA came from whole unsorted tissue. The normal lung tissue was taken more than 3 cm from the tumor edge. Newly diagnosed lung cancer patients had thoracic surgery in China, August–late 2014, without prior chemotherapy. Three rounds of nested PCR, following a modified ARM-PCR protocol, produced the TCRbeta library. A single record per CDR3 protein comes from TCRdb applying MiXCR to the multiplex PCR reads. The table includes tens of thousands of distinct CDR3 sequences, about 61% detected once. Germline V CDR1 and CDR2: SEHNR, FQNEAQ (reference sequence). V dropped 5 bases and J dropped 1 base, with 11 bases sitting between them. The CDR3 spans 14 residues. This clonotype came up many times. Antigen unknown.

The chain couples TRBV7-9 to TRBJ1-2; maybe TRBD1 (5 bases). The sequenced material came from distant non-tumor lung tissue. This TCR derives from a man aged 65 to 79 with non-small cell lung cancer. CDR3 residues: CASSPKGFNYGYTF. CDR3 DNA sequence: TGTGCCAGCAGCCCCAAGGGGTTTAACTATGGCTACACCTTC.